Listed here are 5 T cell receptor beta chains from one sample, sequenced in a study of T cells in Graves' hyperthyroidism and ophthalmopathy. RNA transcripts served as the template for amplifying TCR beta CDR3 regions. Initially, a first-round RT-PCR of the TCR CDR3 employed the HTBI primer set. Each CDR3 protein is one row after TCRdb ran MiXCR on the multiplex PCR reads. The table includes about 620,000 distinct CDR3 sequences, 15% to 20% detected once. The sample taken for sequencing was blood. All receptors come from a woman between 25 and 40 years old with Graves' hyperthyroidism.

This CDR3 reads CASSPPDRVSDEQFF. The CDR3 bases are TGTGCCAGCAGCCCTCCTGACAGGGTGTCGGATGAGCAGTTCTTC. This chain links TRBV4-2 with TRBJ2-1; 7 bases are a match to TRBD1. The CDR3 is made up of 15 amino acids. V lost 4 bases, J lost 8 bases, and 11 bases stayed unmatched. Per the germline V gene, CDR1 is LGHNA and CDR2 is YNFKEQ.

This clonotype appeared many times. This chain joins TRBV12-3 or TRBV12-4 and TRBJ2-3, with D uncertain. Deletions cut 3 bases from V and 2 bases from J, with 12 bases between. CDR3 size: 15 residues. The CDR3 DNA reads TGTGCCAGCAGTTTGCAAGTTTTCCTCACAGATACGCAGTATTTT. This codes for CASSLQVFLTDTQYF.

A remark on this clonotype: A read error may account for a junction end that differs from germline. The rearrangement uses TRBV7-6 and TRBJ2-5; possible D gene TRBD2, 5 bases. This CDR3 comprises 18 residues. CDR1 and CDR2 (germline): SGHVS, FNYEAQ. In DNA form, the CDR3 reads TGTGTCAGCAGCTGGCAGAGTCCAACACAGCGGTTCCAAGAGACCCAGTACTTC. It is translated as CVSSWQSPTQRFQETQYF.

This clonotype was counted ten times or more. V gene TRBV6-2 or TRBV6-3 combines with J gene TRBJ2-1; no definite D call. With 8 bases removed from V and 3 bases from J, the gap between germline ends came to 8 bases. Germline assignment: CDR1 MNHEY and CDR2 SVGEGT. This CDR3 is built from 12 residues. CDR3 sequence reads: CASGFNYNEQFF. The CDR3 bases are TGTGCCAGCGGGTTTAACTACAATGAGCAGTTCTTC.

This clonotype was seen only a few times. This sequence joins TRBV24-1 and TRBJ2-7; 10 bases fit TRBD2. The CDR3 is 15 amino acids. The J segment lost 2 bases and the V segment lost 7 bases, leaving 7 bases of the junction unmatched. The germline CDR1 and CDR2 sequences are KGHDR and SFDVKD. The CDR3 loop is CATSSGLANTYEQYF. The CDR3 nucleotides are TGTGCCACCAGCTCGGGACTAGCGAATACCTACGAGCAGTACTTC.